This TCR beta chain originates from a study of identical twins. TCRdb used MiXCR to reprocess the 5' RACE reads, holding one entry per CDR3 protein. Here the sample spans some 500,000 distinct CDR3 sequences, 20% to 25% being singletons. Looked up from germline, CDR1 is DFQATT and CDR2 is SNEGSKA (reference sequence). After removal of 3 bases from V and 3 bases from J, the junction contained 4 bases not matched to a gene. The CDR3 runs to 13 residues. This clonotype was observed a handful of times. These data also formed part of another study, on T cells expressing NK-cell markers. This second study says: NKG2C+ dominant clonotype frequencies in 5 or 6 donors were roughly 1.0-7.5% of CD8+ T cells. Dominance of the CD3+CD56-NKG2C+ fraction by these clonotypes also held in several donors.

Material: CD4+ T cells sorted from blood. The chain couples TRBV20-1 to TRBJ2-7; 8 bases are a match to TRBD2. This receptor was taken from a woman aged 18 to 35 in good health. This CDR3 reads CSARASGFYEQYF. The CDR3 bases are TGCAGTGCTAGGGCTAGCGGGTTCTACGAGCAGTACTTC.